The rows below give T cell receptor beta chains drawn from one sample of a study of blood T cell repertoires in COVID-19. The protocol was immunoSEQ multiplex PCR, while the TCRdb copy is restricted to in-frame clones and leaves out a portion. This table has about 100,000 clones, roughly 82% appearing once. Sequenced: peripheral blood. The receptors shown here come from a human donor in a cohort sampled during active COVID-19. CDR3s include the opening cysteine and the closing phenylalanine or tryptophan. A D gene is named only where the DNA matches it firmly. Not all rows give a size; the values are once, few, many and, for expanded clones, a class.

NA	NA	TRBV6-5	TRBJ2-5	TGTGCCACCTTAGTCCCCTCGGGGGAGACCCAGTACTTC	CATLVPSGETQYF
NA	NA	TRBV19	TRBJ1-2	TGTGCCAGTAGTATCGATGAGGGTAGTCCCTACACCTTC	CASSIDEGSPYTF
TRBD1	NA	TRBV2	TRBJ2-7	TGTGCCAGCATGTTCTCCGGGACAGGGGGATTCGAGCAGTACTTC	CASMFSGTGGFEQYF
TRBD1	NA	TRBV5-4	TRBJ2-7	TGTGCCAGCAGCGCAGGACAGGGTGGCGAGCAGTACTTC	CASSAGQGGEQYF
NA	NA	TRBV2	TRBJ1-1	TGTGCCAGCAGTGAAGGCGGGGCTCCGAACACTGAAGCTTTCTTT	CASSEGGAPNTEAFF
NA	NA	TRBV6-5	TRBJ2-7	TGTGCCAGCAGTCCCCGTTGGGCAGTGGTCTACGAGCAGTACTTC	CASSPRWAVVYEQYF
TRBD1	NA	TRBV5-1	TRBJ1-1	TGCGCCAGCAGCCACGGGACAGGGGGTACTGAAGCTTTCTTT	CASSHGTGGTEAFF
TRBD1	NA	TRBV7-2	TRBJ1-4	TGTGCCAGCAGCTTAGAACAGGGGAAGGGAAAACTGTTTTTT	CASSLEQGKGKLFF
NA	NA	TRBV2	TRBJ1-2	TGTGCCAGCAGGGTGGACAGTAACTATGGCTACACCTTC	CASRVDSNYGYTF
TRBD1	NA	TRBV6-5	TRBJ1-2	TGTGCCAGCAGGGGGACAGCTACCTATGGCTACACCTTC	CASRGTATYGYTF
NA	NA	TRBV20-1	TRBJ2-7	TGCAGTGCTAGTCCCCATGGGGGGTACTCCTACGAGCAGTACTTC	CSASPHGGYSYEQYF
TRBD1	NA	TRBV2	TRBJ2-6	TGTGCCAGCAGTCGGGACAGCTCCTCTGGGGCCAACGTCCTGACTTTC	CASSRDSSSGANVLTF
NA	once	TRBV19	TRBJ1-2	TGTGCCAGTAGTATAGCAGGGGAGGGCTATGGCTACACCTTC	CASSIAGEGYGYTF
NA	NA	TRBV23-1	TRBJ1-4	TGCGCCAGCAGTCTCGACAGTAGAGTTAATGAAAAACTGTTTTTT	CASSLDSRVNEKLFF
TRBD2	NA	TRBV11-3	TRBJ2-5	TGTGCCAGCAGCTTAGGATTGACTAGCGGGAGCCAAGAGACCCAGTACTTC	CASSLGLTSGSQETQYF
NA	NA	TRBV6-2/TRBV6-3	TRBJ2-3	TGTGCCAGCAGTTTTGCCCCCGAGACTGGAACCCTCACAGATACGCAGTATTTT	CASSFAPETGTLTDTQYF
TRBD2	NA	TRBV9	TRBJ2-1	TGTGCCAGCAGCGTAGTAGGGACTAGCGGCAATGAGCAGTTCTTC	CASSVVGTSGNEQFF
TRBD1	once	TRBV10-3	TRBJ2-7	TGTGCCATCAGTGAAAGGGACAGGGGCTCCTACGAGCAGTACTTC	CAISERDRGSYEQYF
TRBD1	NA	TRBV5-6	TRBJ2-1	TGTGCCAGCAGCTTAAGCGGGACAGGGATCAATGAGCAGTTCTTC	CASSLSGTGINEQFF
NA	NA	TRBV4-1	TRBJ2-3	TGCGCCAGCAGCCAAGCAAACTCCGATACGCAGTATTTT	CASSQANSDTQYF
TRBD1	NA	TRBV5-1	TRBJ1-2	TGCGCCAGCAGCTTGGCCGGGACAGGGGGCAACTATGGCTACACCTTC	CASSLAGTGGNYGYTF
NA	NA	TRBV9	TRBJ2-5	TGTGCCAGCAGCGTACAGGGACACAGGCAAGAGACCCAGTACTTC	CASSVQGHRQETQYF
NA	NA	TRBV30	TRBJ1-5	TGTGCCTGGAGTGGCAAACAGGCTGGCAATCAGCCCCAGCATTTT	CAWSGKQAGNQPQHF
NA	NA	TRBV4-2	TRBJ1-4	TGTGCCAGCAGCCAAGGGCAGGCACTCAATGAAAAACTGTTTTTT	CASSQGQALNEKLFF
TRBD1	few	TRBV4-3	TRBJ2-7	TGCGCCAGCAGCCAAGATTGGGCAGGGGGCTACGAGCAGTACTTC	CASSQDWAGGYEQYF
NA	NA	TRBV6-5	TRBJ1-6	TGTGCCAGCAGTTACTCGCCCGTCAGTTATAATTCACCCCTCCACTTT	CASSYSPVSYNSPLHF
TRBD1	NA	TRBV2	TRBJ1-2	TGTGCCAGCACCTGGAGGCTGGGACAGGGGAGCTATGGCTACACCTTC	CASTWRLGQGSYGYTF
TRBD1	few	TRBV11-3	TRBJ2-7	TGTGCCAGCAGCCGCGGACAGGGGGCGGTCTACGAGCAGTACTTC	CASSRGQGAVYEQYF
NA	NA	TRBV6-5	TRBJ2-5	TGTGCCAGCAGTTACCCGGGAGAGACCCAGTACTTC	CASSYPGETQYF
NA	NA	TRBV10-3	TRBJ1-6	TGTGCCATCAGTACAGTTAATTCACCCCTCCACTTT	CAISTVNSPLHF
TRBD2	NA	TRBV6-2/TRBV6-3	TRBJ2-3	TGTGCCAGCAGTTACTCCGGGACTACCACAGATACGCAGTATTTT	CASSYSGTTTDTQYF
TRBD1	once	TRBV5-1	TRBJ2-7	TGCGCCAGCAGCTTGGACAGGGGCGAGCAGTACTTC	CASSLDRGEQYF
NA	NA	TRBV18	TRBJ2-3	TGTGCCAGCTCACCTGAGCGGACTAAAACAGATACGCAGTATTTT	CASSPERTKTDTQYF
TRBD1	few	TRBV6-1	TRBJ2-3	TGTGCCAGCAGTGATGCGGGTCATAGGGGACAGGGAGGTACGCAGTATTTT	CASSDAGHRGQGGTQYF
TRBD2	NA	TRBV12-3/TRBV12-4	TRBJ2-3	TGTGCCAGCAGCTCGAGCGGGAAACATACGCAGTATTTT	CASSSSGKHTQYF
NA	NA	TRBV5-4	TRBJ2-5	TGTGCCAGCAGCCTAGGAGGTGCAGAGACCCAGTACTTC	CASSLGGAETQYF
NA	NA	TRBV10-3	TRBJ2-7	TGTGCCATCAGGGAACAGGGAAACGAGCAGTACTTC	CAIREQGNEQYF
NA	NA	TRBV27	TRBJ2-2	TGTGCCAGCAGTGGGTGGCCTAGCACCGGGGAGCTGTTTTTT	CASSGWPSTGELFF
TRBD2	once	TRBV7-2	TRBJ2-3	TGTGCCAGCAGCTTAGAACTAGCGGGGCCCCTGAGCACAGATACGCAGTATTTT	CASSLELAGPLSTDTQYF
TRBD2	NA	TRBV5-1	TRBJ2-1	TGCGCCAGCAGCTCAACTAGCGGGGCGTACAATGAGCAGTTCTTC	CASSSTSGAYNEQFF
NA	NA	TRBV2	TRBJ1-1	TGTGCCAGCAGTTTGCAGGAGAACACTGAAGCTTTCTTT	CASSLQENTEAFF
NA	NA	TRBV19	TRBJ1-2	TGTGCCAGTAGTATCAGGGATGGCTTAATTTCCGCAGGATCCGGCTACACCTTC	CASSIRDGLISAGSGYTF
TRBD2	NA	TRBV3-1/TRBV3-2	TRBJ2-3	TGTGCCAGCAGCCCCCGACTAGCGGGGTTTAGCACAGATACGCAGTATTTT	CASSPRLAGFSTDTQYF
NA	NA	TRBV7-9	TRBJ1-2	TGTGCCAGCAGCTTAGGGACGGACTCTGACCTTTATGGCTACACCTTC	CASSLGTDSDLYGYTF
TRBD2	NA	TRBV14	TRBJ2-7	TGTGCCAGCAGCCTGACAACTAGCGTCTCCTACGAGCAGTACTTC	CASSLTTSVSYEQYF
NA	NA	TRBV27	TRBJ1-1	TGTGCCAGCACCCCCGGCAGGGGCCGGGGGAACACTGAAGCTTTCTTT	CASTPGRGRGNTEAFF
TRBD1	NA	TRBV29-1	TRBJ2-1	TGCAGTGCGGACAGGGATTCCTACAATGAGCAGTTCTTC	CSADRDSYNEQFF
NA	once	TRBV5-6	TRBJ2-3	TGTGCCAGCAGGAAACTCCGGGACTCCAATACGCAGTATTTT	CASRKLRDSNTQYF
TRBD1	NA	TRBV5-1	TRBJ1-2	TGCGCCAGCAGCTTGGGTGGGACAGTCACCTATGGCTACACCTTC	CASSLGGTVTYGYTF
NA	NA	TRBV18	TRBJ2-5	TGTGCCAGCTCACCAGATCTAAGGGGCAAACAAGAGACCCAGTACTTC	CASSPDLRGKQETQYF
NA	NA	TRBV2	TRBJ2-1	TGTGCCAGCAGTCCCGGACAGCGGCAGTTCTTC	CASSPGQRQFF
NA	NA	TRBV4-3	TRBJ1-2	TGCGCCAGCAGCCCCACCTTGGGCAGCGGTGGCTACACCTTC	CASSPTLGSGGYTF
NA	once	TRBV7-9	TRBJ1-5	TGTGCCAGCAGCTTAGGGGCAGGGGTCGGTCAGCCCCAGCATTTT	CASSLGAGVGQPQHF
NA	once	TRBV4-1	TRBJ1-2	TGCGCCAGCAGCCAACCCGTGAGAGGGTTAGGCTATGGCTACACCTTC	CASSQPVRGLGYGYTF
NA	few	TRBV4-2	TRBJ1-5	TGTGCCAGCAGCCAAGCGACAGGTTATAGCAATCAGCCCCAGCATTTT	CASSQATGYSNQPQHF